A single sample gave rise to the 20 T cell receptor beta chains below, sequenced in a study of metastatic and nonmetastatic thyroid tumors. Patients had received no treatment of any kind before thyroid surgery. TCRdb reassembled clones from the PCR reads with MiXCR. Among about 43,000 clones listed, roughly 3.1% were seen once. Sequencing was carried out using blood. These receptors were taken from a female donor with papillary thyroid cancer or a benign thyroid nodule (not recorded which). Some clones in this sample may be carry-over from other donors' samples.

This chain links TRBV12-3 or TRBV12-4 with TRBJ2-1, with TRBD2 as a possible D gene (6 bases). This CDR3 contains 14 residues. Trimming cost V 6 bases and J 0 bases, with 9 bases left between them. In nucleotides, the CDR3 is TGTGCCAGCAGCCTTAGCGGCTCCTACAATGAGCAGTTCTTC. This encodes CASSLSGSYNEQFF.

This clone was found a few times. The V and J genes are TRBV19 and TRBJ2-7; TRBD2 might be the D (6 bases). The CDR3 has 15 amino acids. The germline V gene has CDR1 LNHDA and CDR2 SQIVND (reference sequence). Trimming took 5 bases from V and 0 from J, leaving 14 bases between them. Written as DNA, the CDR3 is TGTGCCAGTAGTTCTCCCCGGGACTCCTCCTACGAGCAGTACTTC. Encoded protein: CASSSPRDSSYEQYF.

This clone has at least ten counts. The chain couples TRBV10-1 to TRBJ2-1; TRBD2 matches 10 bases. Germline CDR1 reads WNHNN; CDR2 reads SYGVQD (reference sequence). V dropped 0 bases and J dropped 10; count of bases not matched to a gene: 6. The CDR3 runs to 15 residues. CDR3 sequence reads: CASSESTTSGVEQFF. The CDR3 DNA follows: TGCGCCAGCAGTGAGTCGACTACTAGCGGGGTCGAGCAGTTCTTC.

In its sample, this clone was seen many times. The sample contains more than one DNA sequence encoding this CDR3. This chain joins TRBV6-2 or TRBV6-3 and TRBJ2-7, with 9 positions matching TRBD1. The CDR3 spans 16 residues. Trimming cost V 5 bases and J 3 bases; bases outside gene matches: 11. CDR1 and CDR2 from the germline V gene are MNHEY and SVGEGT. For the CDR3, the DNA is TGTGCCAGCAGTCCGCATCGGACAGGGGCGAACTACGAGCAGTACTTC. Protein: CASSPHRTGANYEQYF.

This clone occurred many times. The V and J genes are TRBV18 and TRBJ1-1; D gene unclear. The germline CDR1 and CDR2 sequences are KGHSH and LQKENI. The germline V and J ends were trimmed by 2 bases and 1 base, with 14 bases remaining between them. The CDR3 runs 16 residues. CDR3 region: CASSPDQAGGNTEAFF. The CDR3 bases are TGTGCCAGCTCACCAGATCAGGCAGGAGGGAACACTGAAGCTTTCTTT.

The chain combines TRBV11-3 with TRBJ2-7; D call uncertain. The CDR3 has 11 residues. The V end lost 0 bases, the J end lost 5 bases, and 2 bases lay between the germline ends. Germline V lookup: CDR1 SGHNT, CDR2 YENEEA. CDR3 in amino acids: CASSLEDEQYF. The CDR3 DNA reads as TGTGCCAGCAGCTTAGAAGACGAGCAGTACTTC.

This clone was observed many times. V is TRBV7-8 and J is TRBJ1-5, with 7 bases fitting TRBD1. V dropped 4 bases and J dropped 5; count of bases not matched to a gene: 11. The CDR3 covers 16 residues. The germline CDR1 and CDR2 sequences are SGHVS and FQNEAQ. Here the CDR3 DNA reads TGTGCCAGCAGCTCTCGGAGGGGGCGGAACGATCAGCCCCAGCATTTT. Protein sequence: CASSSRRGRNDQPQHF.

This clone was detected a few times. V usage is TRBV6-2 or TRBV6-3 and J usage is TRBJ2-2, with D tentatively TRBD1 (5 bases). This CDR3 region has 18 residues. CDR1 and CDR2 from the germline V gene are MNHEY and SVGEGT. V lost 8 bases and J lost 5, with 27 bases in between. CDR3 coding DNA: TGTGCCAGCTTGCAAAACCCCAGGGTCGGCCTTGCGACCGGGGAGCTGTTTTTT. As protein: CASLQNPRVGLATGELFF.

This clone was seen repeatedly, ten times or more. The chain carries TRBV5-6 and TRBJ2-1; a weak D match, TRBD1 (6 bases). The germline V gene encodes CDR1 SGHDT and CDR2 YYEEEE. Deletions cut 4 bases from V and 5 bases from J, with 13 bases between. This CDR3 has 14 amino acids. The CDR3 region is CASSGAGADNEQFF. CDR3 bases: TGTGCCAGCAGCGGGGCAGGGGCAGACAATGAGCAGTTCTTC. The whole variable domain, remainder taken from reference TRBV5-6 and TRBJ2-1, is DAGVTQSPTHLIKTRGQQVTLRCSPKSGHDTVSWYQQALGQGPQFIFQYYEEEERQRGNFPDRFSGHQFPNYSSELNVNALLLGDSALYLCASSGAGADNEQFFGPGTRLTVL.

The V and J genes are TRBV2 and TRBJ2-4, with TRBD2 identical over 8 bases. V lost 11 bases, J lost 4 bases, and 19 bases stayed unmatched. The V gene's germline CDR1 is SNHLY and CDR2 FYNNEI. The CDR3 is 17 amino acids. The CDR3 region has the DNA TGTGCCGGACCGGGAGGGGCCGCCTGGGGCTTAAAAAACATTCAGTACTTC. It is translated as CAGPGGAAWGLKNIQYF.

This clone has a count of ten or more. The CDR3 here is CASSHPGFQNAFF. In DNA, the CDR3 is TGTGCCAGCAGTCACCCGGGATTCCAGAACGCTTTCTTT. V usage is TRBV28 and J usage is TRBJ1-1; no reliable D call. V was cut by 5 bases and J by 11 bases, with 18 bases left in between. This CDR3 region has 13 residues. The germline V gene encodes CDR1 MDHEN and CDR2 SYDVKM.

This clone was counted a few times. The chain recombines TRBV6-2 or TRBV6-3 with TRBJ1-6; D possibly corresponds to TRBD1 (6 bases). Deletions cut 6 bases from V and 7 bases from J, with 13 bases between. This CDR3 is built from 14 residues. Germline V CDR1 and CDR2: MNHEY, SVGEGT. CDR3 sequence (DNA): TGTGCCAGCAGCCCCACAGGGATAAATTCACCCCTCCACTTT. Protein product: CASSPTGINSPLHF.

This clone was counted many times. The chain is built from TRBV15 and TRBJ1-4; D is undetermined. Per the germline V gene, CDR1 is LNHNV and CDR2 is YYDKDF (reference sequence). CDR3 size: 13 residues. Between the trimmed V and J ends, which lost 0 bases and 3 bases, there was a span of 2 bases. The CDR3 DNA is TGTGCCACCAGCAGAGATCCTAATGAAAAACTGTTTTTT. This sequence encodes CATSRDPNEKLFF.

In this sample, this clone turned up many times. The CDR3 coding sequence is TGTGCCAGCAGCTCACAGGGAGACGGCCCTGAAGCTTTCTTT. It specifies CASSSQGDGPEAFF. The V gene is TRBV7-9, the J gene TRBJ1-1, with D perhaps matching TRBD1 (6 bases). Trimming took 4 bases from V and 6 from J, leaving 15 bases between them. This CDR3 comprises 14 residues. CDR1 is SEHNR, CDR2 FQNEAQ, per germline (reference sequence).

This clone was detected many times. The chain recombines TRBV28 with TRBJ2-2; 8 bases line up with TRBD2. With 7 bases clipped from V and 7 bases from J, the junction kept 8 bases outside the gene matches. The CDR3 extends over 14 amino acids. The germline gives CDR1 MDHEN, CDR2 SYDVKM. The CDR3 nucleotides read TGTGCCAGCACTCCGGGGGGGAGTGTCGGGGAGCTGTTTTTT. This codes for CASTPGGSVGELFF. Using reference TRBV28 and TRBJ2-2 for the parts outside the CDR3, the full variable domain is DVKVTQSSRYLVKRTGEKVFLECVQDMDHENMFWYRQDPGLGLRLIYFSYDVKMKEKGDIPEGYSVSREKKERFSLILESASTNQTSMYLCASTPGGSVGELFFGEGSRLTVL.

The chain carries TRBV27 and TRBJ2-1, with 8 bases that match TRBD2. Germline CDR1 reads MNHEY; CDR2 reads SMNVEV (reference sequence). V dropped 9 bases and J dropped 6; count of bases not matched to a gene: 7. The length of the CDR3 is 13 residues. CDR3 in amino acids: CASEAGGTNEQFF. The CDR3, as DNA: TGTGCCAGTGAGGCGGGAGGCACCAATGAGCAGTTCTTC.

At least ten counts were recorded for this clone. The chain has TRBV7-9 and TRBJ1-5, with D maybe TRBD1 (6 bases). CDR1 and CDR2 (germline): SEHNR, FQNEAQ (reference sequence). V was cut by 3 bases and J by 6 bases, with 15 bases left in between. The CDR3 length is 15 residues. The CDR3 spells CASSLGTGFFQPQHF. Here the CDR3 DNA reads TGTGCCAGCAGCTTGGGTACAGGGTTTTTTCAGCCCCAGCATTTT.

This clone was seen repeatedly, ten times or more. The gene calls are TRBV25-1 and TRBJ2-3; no firm D call. The ends were cut back, 4 bases at V and 6 bases at J, with 5 bases in the middle. Germline CDR1 MGHDK, CDR2 SYGVNS. This CDR3 is built from 11 residues. The CDR3 sequence is CASSVADTQYF. CDR3 DNA sequence: TGTGCCAGCAGTGTCGCGGATACGCAGTATTTT.

This clone is judged medium-sized. V is TRBV5-1 and J is TRBJ1-2, with 8 bases lining up with TRBD1. Germline CDR1 reads SGHRS; CDR2 reads YFSETQ. CDR3 size: 14 residues. V shed 4 bases and J 7 bases; nucleotides not matched to a gene: 9. CDR3 residues: CASSPQGQGGGYTF. DNA for the CDR3: TGCGCCAGCAGCCCCCAAGGACAGGGCGGTGGCTACACCTTC. The variable domain in full, with the rest retrieved from reference TRBV5-1 and TRBJ1-2, is KAGVTQTPRYLIKTRGQQVTLSCSPISGHRSVSWYQQTPGQGLQFLFEYFSETQRNKGNFPGRFSGRQFSNSRSEMNVSTLELGDSALYLCASSPQGQGGGYTFGSGTRLTVV.

The CDR3 coding sequence is TGTGCCTGGGCCACTAGCGGGAGGGCGGATGAGCAGTTCTTC. Its protein is CAWATSGRADEQFF. V usage is TRBV30 and J usage is TRBJ2-1, with 13 bases lining up with TRBD2. CDR3 size: 14 residues. The germline gives CDR1 GTSNPN, CDR2 SVGIG (reference sequence). V shed 5 bases and J 8 bases; nucleotides not matched to a gene: 6. Complete variable domain (other parts from reference TRBV30 and TRBJ2-1): SQTIHQWPATLVQPVGSPLSLECTVEGTSNPNLYWYRQAAGRGLQLLFYSVGIGQISSEVPQNLSASRPQDRQFILSSKKLLLSDSGFYLCAWATSGRADEQFFGPGTRLTVL.